The source of this T cell receptor beta chain is a study of blood T cell repertoires in COVID-19 (TCRdb year 2020). About the study as a whole: Collaborator samples came from the United States, Italy and Spain and covered acute and convalescent phases of COVID-19. Deeply sampled blood TCRbeta repertoires from subjects exposed to, actively infected with, or recovered from COVID-19 were included in the dataset. The prospective study material was composed of cDNA or gDNA derived from T cells, B-cell-depleted T cells, or PBMCs. Nearly every sample came with metadata listing a de-identified subject ID, COVID-19 status, age in years and sex. The repertoires were released in a freely available public database intended as a resource for research on the immune response to SARS-CoV-2. Where HLA class I and class II types were available, the types were taken from metadata supplied by the sample provider, not from assay-based typing. Samples were obtained from the ongoing ImmuneRACE study (first 160 participants) and from about 1,300 subjects provided by 6 global collaborators. The investigation overall reported the following: Clinical and demographic metadata were provided uncurated, with the amount varying by source and participant.

Per the germline V gene, LGHNA is the CDR1 and YNFKEQ is the CDR2. The junction shows trimming of 0 bases on V and 5 bases on J, plus 7 bases between the germline ends. The CDR3 contains 13 residues, cysteine and phenylalanine counted. Only CDR3 DNA remains: 39 bases, in frame from the first base. The collaborating institutions used their own protocols to collect whole blood in K2EDTA tubes. For TCRbeta analysis, collaborators shipped samples as frozen whole blood, isolated PBMCs, or DNA extracted from either of those sample types. As concerns this clone: It lacks a known antigen. No much larger clone exists at a distance of one base, and base qualities are not known.

The immunoSEQ Assay, a bias-controlled multiplex PCR, was used to amplify TCRbeta CDR3 regions from genomic DNA. As for the authors' bioinformatics: Within the assay, amplification of reference gene primers was used to estimate how many nucleated cells each sample contained. To quantify the absolute abundance of each unique TCRbeta CDR3 rearrangement, sequence reads were collapsed and filtered. For each sample, productive Simpson clonality was calculated as the square root of Simpson's diversity index across productive rearrangements. The source is immuneACCESS, and TCRdb retained only in-frame sequences with V and J called. Part of the clones is not carried over; for the studies checked, unresolved V genes explain less than half of this, and the remainder is unexplained. For V, J and clone size, that table is used; D and trimming come from the DNA. This sample is represented by 45,000 to 55,000 clones; 80% to 90% of them were singletons. In total, the top ten clones hold under 2.5% of the sample.

The chain is assembled from TRBV4-2 and TRBJ1-1, and perhaps TRBD1 as D gene, on 6 matching bases. The receptor's source is a human donor in a cohort sampled during active COVID-19. Sequenced sample: peripheral blood. The DNA sequence is as follows: TGTGCCAGCAGCCAAGACAGGGGTACTGAAGCTTTCTTT. It translates as CASSQDRGTEAFF.